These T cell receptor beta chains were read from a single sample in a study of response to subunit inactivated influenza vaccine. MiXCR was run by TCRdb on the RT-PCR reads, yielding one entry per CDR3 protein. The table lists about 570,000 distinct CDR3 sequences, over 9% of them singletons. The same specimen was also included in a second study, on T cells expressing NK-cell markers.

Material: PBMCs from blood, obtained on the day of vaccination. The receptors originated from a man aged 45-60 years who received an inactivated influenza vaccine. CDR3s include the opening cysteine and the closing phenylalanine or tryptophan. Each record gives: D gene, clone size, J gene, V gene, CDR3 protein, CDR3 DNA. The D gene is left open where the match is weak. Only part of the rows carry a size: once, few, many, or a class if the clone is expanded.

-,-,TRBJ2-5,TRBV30,CAWNRLTRGETQYF,TGTGCCTGGAATAGATTGACGCGAGGGGAGACCCAGTACTTC
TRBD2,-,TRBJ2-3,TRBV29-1,CSVEDLYSGRATDTQYF,TGCAGCGTTGAAGATCTTTATTCAGGGAGGGCCACAGATACGCAGTATTTT
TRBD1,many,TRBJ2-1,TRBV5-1,CASSLRDRGRNEQFF,TGCGCCAGCAGCTTACGGGACAGGGGGCGGAATGAGCAGTTCTTC
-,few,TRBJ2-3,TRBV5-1,CASSSTGPATQYF,TGCGCCAGCAGCTCAACAGGGCCAGCTACGCAGTATTTT
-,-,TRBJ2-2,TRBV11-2,CASSRGLNTGELFF,TGTGCCAGCAGCCGCGGACTAAACACCGGGGAGCTGTTTTTT
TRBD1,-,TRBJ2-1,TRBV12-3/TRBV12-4,CASSSTSGQGAYNEQFF,TGTGCCAGCAGTTCCACCTCGGGACAGGGCGCCTACAATGAGCAGTTCTTC
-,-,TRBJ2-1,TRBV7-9,CASRGASSPLF,TGTGCCAGCAGGGGAGCCTCTTCGCCGCTCTTC
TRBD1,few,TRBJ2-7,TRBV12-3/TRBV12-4,CASKTGDSSYEQYF,TGTGCCAGCAAGACAGGGGACAGCTCCTACGAGCAGTACTTC
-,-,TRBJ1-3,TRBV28,CASRQGAGNTIYF,TGTGCCAGCAGGCAGGGCGCTGGAAACACCATATATTTT
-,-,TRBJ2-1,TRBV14,CASSQVFFGKGFYNEQFF,TGTGCCAGCAGCCAAGTTTTCTTTGGGAAAGGGTTCTACAATGAGCAGTTCTTC
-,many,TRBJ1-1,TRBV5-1,CASREDGTEAFF,TGCGCCAGCAGGGAAGATGGCACTGAAGCTTTCTTT
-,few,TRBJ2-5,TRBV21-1,CASSKEEGGRETQYF,TGTGCCAGCAGCAAAGAAGAGGGAGGGCGAGAGACCCAGTACTTC
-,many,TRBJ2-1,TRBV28,CASTPPGDYNEQFF,TGTGCCAGCACCCCCCCGGGTGATTACAATGAGCAGTTCTTC